Listed below are T cell receptor beta chains from one sample, sequenced in a study of siplizumab effects on memory and regulatory T cells. Repertoires were generated with immunoSEQ multiplex PCR, while TCRdb's copy carries only in-frame clones and drops some. The repertoire consists of 99,000 or so clones, with around 94% occurring once and the leading ten covering roughly 1.3%. The sample comprised non-Treg CD4+ T cells sorted from blood. These receptor sequences come from a human donor in good health. Each CDR3 is given with its conserved first and last residue. The D gene is left open where the match is weak.

>TRBV11-3|TRBJ2-3|NA
CASSLAASTDTQYF
TGTGCCAGCAGCTTAGCCGCAAGCACAGATACGCAGTATTTT
>TRBV18|TRBJ2-3|TRBD1
CASSPGTGTDTQYF
TGTGCCAGCTCACCAGGGACAGGCACAGATACGCAGTATTTT
>TRBV7-2|TRBJ1-2|NA
CASSPDSPRSYTF
TGTGCCAGCAGCCCGGACAGCCCTAGGAGCTACACCTTC
>TRBV5-1|TRBJ1-3|NA
CASSLDGNTIYF
TGCGCCAGCAGCTTGGATGGAAACACCATATATTTT
>TRBV19|TRBJ1-3|NA
CATLSHPSSGNTIYF
TGTGCCACCCTCTCCCACCCGAGCTCTGGAAACACCATATATTTT
>TRBV10-3|TRBJ2-2|NA
CAIRSTGELFF
TGTGCCATCCGAAGCACCGGGGAGCTGTTTTTT
>TRBV7-2|TRBJ2-1|NA
CASSLGLAYNEQFF
TGTGCCAGCAGCTTAGGACTCGCCTACAATGAGCAGTTCTTC
>TRBV7-9|TRBJ1-5|NA
CASSLAGPGGNQPQHF
TGTGCCAGCAGCTTAGCAGGTCCAGGAGGCAATCAGCCCCAGCATTTT
>TRBV20-1|TRBJ2-3|NA
CSGGPIPQYF
TGCAGTGGCGGGCCGATCCCGCAGTATTTT
>TRBV4-1|TRBJ2-7|NA
CASSQEDSSYEQYF
TGCGCCAGCAGCCAAGAGGACAGCTCCTACGAGCAGTACTTC
>TRBV19|TRBJ2-1|NA
CASSIRRSSYNEQFF
TGTGCCAGTAGTATACGGAGGAGCTCCTACAATGAGCAGTTCTTC
>TRBV27|TRBJ2-3|TRBD2
CASSLSGTSGIVGTQYF
TGTGCCAGCAGTTTATCGGGGACTAGCGGGATTGTGGGTACGCAGTATTTT
>TRBV18|TRBJ1-5|NA
CASSPISLGSNQPQHF
TGTGCCAGCTCACCGATCTCATTGGGTAGCAATCAGCCCCAGCATTTT
>TRBV11-2|TRBJ2-3|NA
CASSRSGGRRTDTQYF
TGTGCCAGCAGCCGAAGCGGCGGACGCAGGACAGATACGCAGTATTTT
>TRBV11-2|TRBJ2-1|TRBD2
CASSLVPWREVEQFF
TGTGCCAGCAGCTTAGTGCCCTGGCGGGAGGTTGAGCAGTTCTTC
>TRBV28|TRBJ2-2|NA
CASKVGGGGELFF
TGTGCCAGCAAGGTGGGGGGCGGCGGGGAGCTGTTTTTT
>TRBV5-4|TRBJ1-4|TRBD1
CASSSYDRDANEKLFF
TGTGCCAGCAGCTCCTATGACAGGGATGCTAATGAAAAACTGTTTTTT